Below, one T cell receptor (beta chain) is given with its context. Its antigen remains undetermined. The protocol used for the library was the immunoSEQ multiplex PCR assay. The multiplex PCR relied on a mix of 60 forward primers for TCR Vbeta segments and 13 reverse primers for TCR Jbeta segments. The CDR3 region of rearranged TCR beta genes was amplified from genomic DNA with a multiplex PCR assay. The amplified TCR beta libraries were sequenced on the Illumina HiSeq System as 87-base-pair reads. Processing in the source paper ran as follows. A later analysis tallied roughly 78 million unique TCR beta chains across the 666 repertoires, and approximately 12 million of those chains were shared by two or more donors. Raw reads were error-corrected and collapsed into unique sequences by a nearest-neighbor algorithm in which closely related sequences were merged to remove PCR and sequencing errors. To assign V, D and J gene segments, CDR3 sequences were aligned to IMGT reference sequences. For a sequence to be retained, at least a six-nucleotide match to both a V gene segment and a J gene segment was required. A rearrangement was called productive if the CDR3 had no stop codons and remained in frame with V and J, and every other rearrangement was called non-productive. CDR3 was defined according to IMGT convention as the region running from the second conserved V-encoded cysteine to the conserved J-encoded phenylalanine. Sequences without an unambiguous match to a single V gene segment were excluded from the earlier analysis of 500 to 700 of the donors. In an earlier analysis of approximately 560 of the donors, a V segment was called functional when productive rearrangements were above 56.7%, and segregating when the standard deviation between donors exceeded 5%. A statistical classification framework was developed to diagnose cytomegalovirus status using the catalog of TCR beta chain sequences. In a later analysis, V and J genes were assigned by comparing TCR nucleotide sequences against IMGT/GENE-DB human TR gene sequences. In a later analysis, CDR3 sequences and most-parsimonious VDJ recombination scenarios were assigned using the TCRdist pipeline. A later analysis defined each TCR beta chain by its CDR3 amino acid sequence plus V-gene family, and excluded reads lacking a unique V-gene family. To address suspected cross-contamination and a sequencing artifact, a later analysis removed 550 to 750 highly shared, low-generation-probability nucleotide sequences. For each public chain, a later analysis derived a clonal expansion index from normalized ranks of inferred template counts within each repertoire. In a later analysis, generation probabilities were computed with a VDJ recombination model fitted to out-of-frame rearrangements, and the resulting probabilities were checked against IGoR. A later analysis scored TCR-TCR, TCR-HLA and TCR-CMV co-occurrence with hypergeometric tests, applying a repertoire-size bias correction to TCR pairs. In a later analysis, false discovery rates were estimated by permuting HLA or CMV assignments 20 times. In a later analysis, co-occurring TCRs were grouped using DBSCAN, and TCRdist sequence similarity was added for clustering within HLA-allele-positive subsets. Co-occurrence clustering excluded repertoires with fewer than 30,000 or more than 120,000 public chains, plus five with anomalous nucleotide sharing. TCRdb took this table from immuneACCESS and kept in-frame rearrangements with V and J called. Such tables lack part of the clones; where checked against another copy, unresolved V genes explain under half of the gap, and the rest is unexplained. The DNA gave D and trimming, while V, J and clone size come from that table. The sample's own table lists about 160,000 clones. The ten most abundant clones make up roughly 2% of the sample.

The data were obtained in a study of cytomegalovirus exposure and HLA in healthy donors (dated by TCRdb to 2016 to 2017). In terms of the full investigation: According to an earlier analysis of 550 to 750 of the donors, roughly 180 million T cells yielded roughly 110 million unique TCR beta sequences and roughly 280 Gb of sequence data. Class I and class II HLA loci were covered by the typing at four-digit resolution. The number of donors typed differed by locus, with about 629-630 for A, B, C, DRB1 and DQB1, around 500 for DQA1, about 610 for DPA1, and some 440 for DPB1. Alongside the repertoire data, information on donor age, sex, ethnicity and CMV serostatus was compiled. An earlier analysis of several hundred of the donors used high-throughput TCR beta sequencing to judge whether each TCR beta V gene segment behaved as functional or pseudogenic. Roughly 5 DR-DQ haplotypes were treated as single units for association and clustering because of strong linkage in the cohort. Besides the first cohort of around 700 subjects, a separate validation cohort made up of 120 different subjects was used. A later analysis re-examined previously published TCR beta repertoires from about 700 donors and added high-resolution HLA genotyping to investigate patterns of TCR occurrence. In a later genetic analysis, genome-wide SNP genotypes for 398 of the 666 donors were used, and that subset was treated as a discovery cohort. The genetic ancestry cluster associated with self-reported Caucasian donors included approximately 85% of the 300 to 400 genotyped donors. The T cell repertoires of 670 or so subjects were profiled by immunosequencing and related to cytomegalovirus serostatus. Rather than drawing on any new phenotypic data, the later analysis identified candidate immune exposures from TCR beta sequences and the way those sequences occurred across donors. The study aimed to test whether cataloging public T cell receptors could reveal signatures of past pathogen exposure. High-throughput TCR immunosequencing, statistical association of individual TCRs with disease status, and machine learning were combined to predict cytomegalovirus infection status. Roughly 300 gigabases of sequencing data and approximately 84 million unique TCR sequences were included in an early release covering 500 to 750 HLA-typed donors. On average, 235,054 unique TCR beta nucleotide sequences were sequenced per donor among more than 350 genotyped donors of the cohort, with 15% to 20% of those sequences being non-productive. All discovery cohort repertoires had been generated on a single sequencing platform. Beyond this particular receptor, the publication reports: The authors suggested that the approach could potentially be generalized to other disease states and immunological phenotypes. A cluster of highly shared sequence variants was judged likely to represent a technical artifact of the sequencing pipeline. A later analysis associated 15,000 or so TCR beta sequences with specific HLA alleles at a false discovery rate of 0.05. In an earlier analysis of over 550 of the donors, most TCR beta V segments were observed in productive rearrangements about 90% or about 30% of the time, broadly matching IMGT annotations. Three of the identified cytomegalovirus-associated TCR beta chains were confirmed in vitro to be specific for cytomegalovirus antigens. According to a later analysis, TCR association rates differed among HLA loci, with DRB1 alleles showing the most associated TCRs and HLA-C alleles showing the fewest. An association between a missense DCLRE1C variant and V-gene and J-gene trimming of TCR beta chains was found in a later genetic analysis and replicated in an independent cohort. In a later analysis, HLA-associated TCR beta chains showed more clonal expansion and lower generation probabilities than non-associated chains that were equally common. Most CMV-associated TCR beta chains appeared to be HLA-restricted in a later analysis, and the HLA associations seemed to be driven largely by CMV exposure. Cytomegalovirus status was reported to be diagnosed by the classifier with high specificity and sensitivity in both the original and validation cohorts. Linkage disequilibrium might explain the correlated functional status among segregating V segments, but an unknown experimental factor could not be ruled out. A further reported finding was that TCR beta sequences accurately predicted the HLA-A and HLA-B alleles for most subjects in the first cohort. According to a later genetic analysis, donors in an Asian-associated ancestry cluster had fewer N-insertions in productive TCRs than the approximately 700-donor mean. The presence/absence analyses assumed that sequencing depth was roughly uniform across donors, and that assumption may not be true. CMV serostatus was the only immune exposure information available for the cohort. The study listed 164 TCR beta chains as associated with cytomegalovirus. The earlier analysis of about 600 of the donors excluded 15 to 20 rarely observed V segments, including chromosome 9 orphons, because counts were too low. Only TCR beta chains were sequenced in this cohort, and the absence of alpha or paired-chain data limited detectable features. Several of the top co-occurrence clusters appeared to be linked to parvovirus B19, influenza, CMV and Epstein-Barr virus, according to a later analysis. Strong co-occurrence of HLA alleles, especially DR and DQ, made assigning TCR associations to individual alleles difficult. The 87-base-pair reads could not distinguish some IMGT-functional V segments, including TRBV6-2 and TRBV6-3, so those segments were excluded. Most TCR sequences were observed very rarely across donors, whereas some public TCRs were present in many individuals. Because HLA typing was unavailable for some donors at each locus, only the typed subset was used in association tests.

Its CDR3 holds 14 amino acids, cysteine through phenylalanine. Just the 42-base CDR3 DNA is kept, in frame starting at base 1. The germline V gene gives CDR1 as SGDLS and CDR2 as YYNGEE. V gives up 0 bases and J gives up 6 bases, and the segment between their germline ends measures 13 bases. The cohort was made up of 500 to 800 healthy bone marrow donors. At the time of sampling, all cohort members were nominally healthy, though unrecorded immune exposures were likely present. The donor was CMV seronegative and belonged to the group of 352 seronegative cohort members. Every donor gave a peripheral blood sample, and the peripheral blood mononuclear cells from that sample were used for TCR beta sequencing. Genomic DNA extraction from the blood cell samples was performed with the Qiagen DNeasy Blood Extraction Kit.

The sequence is built from TRBV9 and TRBJ2-7; the D gene is perhaps TRBD1, from 6 matching bases. Sequenced input: PBMCs. This TCR was recovered from a man aged 25-45 years in good health and CMV-seronegative. This receptor has the CDR3 CASSVESRGGEQYF. Here is the DNA: TGTGCCAGCAGCGTAGAGTCCAGGGGCGGCGAGCAGTACTTC.